The 25 T cell receptor beta chains below were found in one sample sequenced in a study of control samples from healthy donors and cancer patients. TCRdb's copy holds only in-frame clones and misses some; the assay was immunoSEQ multiplex PCR. The table lists about 120,000 clones, approximately 92% of them singletons. Sequencing used PBMCs. These receptors were collected from an elderly man with head and neck cancer.

This chain joins TRBV2 and TRBJ2-3, with TRBD1 identical over 12 bases. Germline CDR1 and CDR2: SNHLY and FYNNEI. After removal of 8 bases from V and 6 bases from J, the junction contained 9 bases not matched to a gene. The CDR3 is made up of 15 amino acids. CDR3 residues: CASRAGTGGQDTQYF. Written as DNA, the CDR3 is TGTGCCAGCCGGGCGGGGACAGGGGGCCAGGATACGCAGTATTTT.

The chain couples TRBV29-1 to TRBJ1-1; D possibly corresponds to TRBD1 (6 bases). The CDR3 consists of 13 residues. Germline V gene lookup returns CDR1 SQVTM and CDR2 ANQGSEA. V was trimmed by 6 bases and J by 5 bases, leaving 16 bases between them. In DNA form, the CDR3 reads TGCAGCGTCCAAAAGGGGGGGGCAACTGAAGCTTTCTTT. Translated: CSVQKGGATEAFF. Variable domain in full (rest from reference TRBV29-1 and TRBJ1-1): SAVISQKPSRDICQRGTSLTIQCQVDSQVTMMFWYRQQPGQSLTLIATANQGSEATYESGFVIDKFPISRPNLTFSTLTVSNMSPEDSSIYLCSVQKGGATEAFFGQGTRLTVV.

The J gene is TRBJ2-7, the V gene TRBV21-1; TRBD1, the table's D call, lacks a check against the DNA. TRBV21-1 is shown as a pseudogene. The CDR3 runs to 15 residues. CDR3: CASSFATVRTYEQYF. The CDR3 region has the DNA TGTGCCAGCAGTTTTGCTACAGTGCGAACCTACGAGCAGTACTTC.

The rearrangement joins TRBV19 to TRBJ2-3; tentatively, D is TRBD1 (5 bases). There are 14 residues in the CDR3. Germline loops: CDR1 LNHDA, CDR2 SQIVND (reference sequence). V shed 4 bases and J shed 2 bases, with 10 bases lying between them. The CDR3 spells CASSTTEYTDTQYF. CDR3 sequence (DNA): TGTGCCAGTAGTACGACAGAATACACAGATACGCAGTATTTT.

This chain joins TRBV4-3 and TRBJ1-4; D is possibly TRBD1 (5 bases). CDR1 and CDR2 (germline): LGHNA, YSLEER. Trimming left V 0 bases short and J 7 bases short, with 12 bases between. This CDR3 is 15 amino acids long. CDR3 in amino acids: CASSQDFLGREKLFF. The CDR3 DNA follows: TGCGCCAGCAGCCAAGATTTCCTGGGACGTGAAAAACTGTTTTTT.

A single count supports this clone. The V call is TRBV7-2, the J call TRBJ1-3, with 7 positions matching TRBD1. CDR1 and CDR2 (germline): SGHTA, FQGNSA. CDR3 size: 13 residues. With V trimmed by 5 bases and J by 4 bases, 2 bases remained unmatched. The CDR3 DNA is TGTGCCAGCAGCCGGGGACAGGGAAACACCATATATTTT. It translates to CASSRGQGNTIYF.

The chain links TRBV27 to TRBJ1-5; TRBD1 matches at 12 bases. After removal of 5 bases from V and 11 bases from J, the junction contained 7 bases not matched to a gene. This CDR3 contains 14 residues. CDR1 and CDR2 from the germline V gene are MNHEY and SMNVEV (reference sequence). For the CDR3, the DNA is TGTGCCAGCAGTCCAGGGACAGGGGGCAGGACCCAGCATTTT. It codes for CASSPGTGGRTQHF.

The gene calls are TRBV7-9 and TRBJ2-3; 10 nucleotides line up with TRBD2. V trimming: 5 bases; J trimming: 1 base; junction bases outside the gene matches: 6. This CDR3 is built from 16 residues. The germline V gene has CDR1 SEHNR and CDR2 FQNEAQ (reference sequence). The CDR3 DNA follows: TGTGCCAGCAGCCCTAGTGGGACTAGCGGCACAGATACGCAGTATTTT. Amino acids: CASSPSGTSGTDTQYF.

DNA of the CDR3: TGCGCCAGCAGCCGGACTAGCGGGAGTGGGGAGACCCAGTACTTC. This encodes CASSRTSGSGETQYF. This chain joins TRBV4-1 and TRBJ2-5; 13 positions match TRBD2. The trim removed 4 bases at V and 5 bases at J, leaving 4 bases unmatched. Germline lookup yields CDR1 MGHRA and CDR2 YSYEKL. The CDR3 is 15 residues long.

The genes are TRBV12-3 or TRBV12-4 and TRBJ1-2, with TRBD1 matching 9 bases. CDR3 length equals 13 residues. V trimming: 4 bases; J trimming: 4 bases; junction bases outside the gene matches: 1. The CDR3 loop reads CASSSGQGYGYTF. CDR3 bases: TGTGCCAGCAGTTCGGGACAGGGCTATGGCTACACCTTC.

This rearrangement joins TRBV6-5 to TRBJ2-3; 11 bases align to TRBD2. CDR1 MNHEY and CDR2 SVGAGI come from the germline V gene. Losses at the gene ends were 7 bases for V and 2 bases for J; bases not matched to a gene: 2. The CDR3 extends over 14 amino acids. The CDR3 region is CASKLAGVTDTQYF. The CDR3 DNA sequence: TGTGCCAGCAAACTAGCGGGGGTCACAGATACGCAGTATTTT.

This clone appeared a single time. The chain is built from TRBV19 and TRBJ2-5; D gene unclear. Trimming shortened V by 5 bases and J by 2 bases, and 9 bases separated the two germline ends. CDR1 and CDR2 (germline): LNHDA, SQIVND (reference sequence). The CDR3 covers 13 residues. The CDR3, as DNA: TGTGCCAGTAGTCGCAGCTCACAAGAGACCCAGTACTTC. It translates to CASSRSSQETQYF.

The gene calls are TRBV6-6 and TRBJ2-1; TRBD2 matches 14 bases. V shed 5 bases, J shed 3 bases, and the junction held 12 bases outside the gene matches. CDR1 and CDR2 from the germline V gene are MNHNY and SVGAGI (reference sequence). The CDR3 runs to 19 residues. CDR3: CASSLRTSGGPLLYNEQFF. The CDR3 DNA follows: TGTGCCAGCAGTCTAAGGACTAGCGGGGGGCCCCTTCTCTACAATGAGCAGTTCTTC.

This clone was detected once. The chain carries TRBV5-4 and TRBJ2-1; TRBD2 might be the D (5 bases). V was trimmed by 0 bases and J by 6 bases, leaving 10 bases between them. CDR1 and CDR2 (germline): SGHNT, YYREEE (reference sequence). The CDR3 has 14 residues. Here the CDR3 reads CASSLDREGNEQFF. CDR3 nucleotide sequence: TGTGCCAGCAGCTTGGACCGTGAGGGCAATGAGCAGTTCTTC.

The chain links TRBV23-1 to TRBJ1-2; 8 bases fit TRBD1. TRBV23-1 is an ORF, with its function uncertain. After removal of 3 bases from V and 3 bases from J, the junction contained 6 bases not matched to a gene. The length of the CDR3 is 15 residues. The CDR3 coding sequence is TGCGCCAGCAGTCACGGGACAGGAGGTGACTATGGCTACACCTTC. Its translation: CASSHGTGGDYGYTF.

The V gene is TRBV3-1 (or the pseudogene TRBV3-2), the J gene TRBJ2-1; 13 positions match TRBD2. Per germline, CDR1 LGHDT and CDR2 YNNKEL (reference sequence). This CDR3 contains 15 residues. V lost 4 bases, J lost 10 bases, and 7 bases stayed unmatched. The CDR3 DNA reads TGTGCCAGCAGCCGAGATCCGGGACTAGCGGGAGAGCAGTTCTTC. Protein sequence: CASSRDPGLAGEQFF.

This chain joins TRBV19 and TRBJ1-1; 10 nucleotides align to TRBD1. V gave up 3 bases and J gave up 11 bases; unmatched junction bases: 6. The CDR3 consists of 13 residues. The germline V gene encodes CDR1 LNHDA and CDR2 SQIVND (reference sequence). The CDR3 sequence is CASSMGQGLGAFF. In DNA, the CDR3 is TGTGCCAGTAGTATGGGACAGGGGCTGGGGGCTTTCTTT.

The sample holds one count of this clone. CDR3 bases: TGTGCCACCAGCGGCGGGATTCATGGGACTGAAGCTTTCTTT. Protein sequence: CATSGGIHGTEAFF. V gene TRBV15 combines with J gene TRBJ1-1; D is unclear. The length of the CDR3 is 14 residues. From germline, CDR1 is LNHNV and CDR2 YYDKDF (reference sequence). With 5 bases removed from V and 5 bases from J, the gap between germline ends came to 15 bases.

The DNA for the CDR3 is TGCGCCAGCAGCCTGGACGGGGGGCTAAACGAGCAGTACTTC. Encoded protein: CASSLDGGLNEQYF. The J gene is TRBJ2-7, the V gene TRBV5-1; the D gene is possibly TRBD2 (7 bases). This CDR3 region has 14 residues. The V end lost 4 bases, the J end lost 5 bases, and 16 bases lay between the germline ends. CDR1 and CDR2 from the germline V gene are SGHRS and YFSETQ.

V is TRBV7-8 and J is TRBJ2-3; D remains unclear. The CDR3 is 13 residues long. V gave up 5 bases and J gave up 0 bases, with 6 bases separating them. CDR1 is SGHVS, CDR2 FQNEAQ, per germline. Here the CDR3 reads CASSKDSTDTQYF. The CDR3 nucleotides are TGTGCCAGCAGCAAAGACAGCACAGATACGCAGTATTTT.

V usage is TRBV9 and J usage is TRBJ2-3; D is possibly TRBD2 (6 bases). The CDR3 is 16 amino acids. In germline, CDR1 is SGDLS, CDR2 YYNGEE. The V and J ends lost 3 bases and 1 base respectively, with 15 bases between them. The CDR3 reads CASSASLGGGTDTQYF. The CDR3, as DNA: TGTGCCAGCAGCGCGAGCCTCGGAGGGGGCACAGATACGCAGTATTTT.

The chain carries TRBV29-1 and TRBJ2-5; 8 bases line up with TRBD1. Germline lookup yields CDR1 SQVTM and CDR2 ANQGSEA. V trimming: 4 bases; J trimming: 5 bases; junction bases outside the gene matches: 9. The CDR3 length is 14 residues. CDR3 in DNA: TGCAGCGTTGGAGCAGGGGGCAATACGGAGACCCAGTACTTC. Encoded protein: CSVGAGGNTETQYF. Full variable domain (rest looked up from reference TRBV29-1 and TRBJ2-5): SAVISQKPSRDICQRGTSLTIQCQVDSQVTMMFWYRQQPGQSLTLIATANQGSEATYESGFVIDKFPISRPNLTFSTLTVSNMSPEDSSIYLCSVGAGGNTETQYFGPGTRLLVL.

The chain carries TRBV11-3 and TRBJ2-3; TRBD1 matches 10 bases. Per the germline V gene, CDR1 is SGHNT and CDR2 is YENEEA. The V segment lost 5 bases and the J segment 2 bases; nucleotides outside the gene matches: 10. This CDR3 region has 17 residues. The CDR3 region has the DNA TGTGCCAGCAGCCCGGGAGAGACAGGGGGCATCACAGATACGCAGTATTTT. Its translation: CASSPGETGGITDTQYF.

The V gene is TRBV5-1, the J gene TRBJ2-1, with D unresolved. V lost 4 bases and J 9 bases, leaving 20 bases between the germline ends. Germline V lookup: CDR1 SGHRS, CDR2 YFSETQ. This CDR3 has 15 residues. In nucleotides, the CDR3 is TGCGCCAGCAGCCCAATTCCCCCGGTGCAAGGTGAGCAGTTCTTC. It specifies CASSPIPPVQGEQFF.

The V gene is TRBV7-2, the J gene TRBJ2-3; 7 bases align to TRBD1. CDR3 length equals 17 residues. Germline CDR1 SGHTA, CDR2 FQGNSA. V lost 3 bases, J lost 7 bases, and 16 bases stayed unmatched. The CDR3 sequence is CASSFAPGTARGNTQYF. The CDR3 region has the DNA TGTGCCAGCAGCTTCGCACCCGGGACAGCGAGAGGAAATACGCAGTATTTT.